This TCR beta chain was identified during a study of blood T cell repertoires in COVID-19. On the study more broadly: The samples span acute and convalescent COVID-19 from the United States, Italy and Spain. PBMCs, B-cell-depleted T cells, or T cells were the source of the cDNA or gDNA that made up the material.

In the original processing: By means of reference gene primer amplification, nucleated cell counts were estimated. Produced via immunoSEQ multiplex PCR; TCRdb's table is partial and in-frame only. The DNA gave D and trimming, while V, J and clone size come from that table. The sample yields some 70,000 clones, approximately 82% seen once. The CDR3 runs to 15 residues. V lost 0 bases and J 3 bases, leaving 11 bases between the germline ends. The germline gives CDR1 SGHRS, CDR2 YFSETQ. This chain links TRBV5-1 with TRBJ2-3; D might be TRBD1 (5 bases). The clonotype originates from a man aged 50 to 59 with active COVID-19. Specimen: peripheral blood. The CDR3 loop is CASSLDRPYTDTQYF. The DNA for the CDR3 is TGCGCCAGCAGCTTGGACAGGCCCTATACAGATACGCAGTATTTT.